The next 28 T cell receptor beta chains were all read from a single sample in a study of PD-1 blockade in classical Hodgkin lymphoma. Libraries were prepared by immunoSEQ multiplex PCR; TCRdb keeps only in-frame clonotypes and omits some of them. Here the sample spans approximately 41,000 clones, just under 80% being singletons. There was relapse after autologous stem cell transplantation in every patient, and there was variation in brentuximab vedotin exposure. The specimen comprised peripheral blood mononuclear cells (PBMCs), sampled at baseline. The receptors derive from a human donor with classical Hodgkin lymphoma.

The rearrangement links TRBV5-1 to TRBJ2-5, with no clear D. V was cut by 2 bases and J by 4 bases, with 3 bases left in between. Per germline, CDR1 SGHRS and CDR2 YFSETQ. The CDR3 spans 11 residues. CDR3 in amino acids: CASSFRETQYF. DNA for the CDR3: TGCGCCAGCAGCTTTAGAGAGACCCAGTACTTC.

The V and J genes are TRBV7-9 and TRBJ2-5; D is unclear. V lost 5 bases, J lost 3 bases, and 7 bases lay in between. The length of the CDR3 is 12 residues. Germline V gives CDR1 SEHNR, CDR2 FQNEAQ (reference sequence). The CDR3 loop reads CASSLAKETQYF. CDR3 DNA: TGTGCCAGCAGCCTGGCCAAAGAGACCCAGTACTTC.

V usage is TRBV27 and J usage is TRBJ2-1; D gene ambiguous. The length of the CDR3 is 13 residues. Trimming left V 4 bases short and J 5 bases short, with 9 bases between. From germline, CDR1 is MNHEY and CDR2 SMNVEV (reference sequence). The DNA of the CDR3 is TGTGCCAGCAGTTGGGTACTCAACAATGAGCAGTTCTTC. Its translation: CASSWVLNNEQFF.

In this sample, this clone turned up a few times. The rearrangement links TRBV5-6 to TRBJ1-2; 8 positions match TRBD1. The J segment lost 4 bases and the V segment lost 2 bases, leaving 13 bases of the junction unmatched. CDR3 length equals 17 residues. CDR1 SGHDT and CDR2 YYEEEE come from the germline V gene. This chain's CDR3 is CASSFRLRDRPLYGYTF. CDR3 coding DNA: TGTGCCAGCAGCTTTCGCCTGAGGGACAGGCCCCTCTATGGCTACACCTTC.

V usage is TRBV9 and J usage is TRBJ2-1; tentative D call: TRBD2 (7 bases). V gave up 0 bases and J gave up 9 bases, with 19 bases separating them. The length of the CDR3 is 16 residues. Germline assignment: CDR1 SGDLS and CDR2 YYNGEE. CDR3 coding DNA: TGTGCCAGCAGCGTAGATCCTCTAGGGGGGGGCCGTGAGCAGTTCTTC. Its protein product is CASSVDPLGGGREQFF.

This chain connects TRBV7-6 to TRBJ2-7, with D possibly matching TRBD2 (6 bases). Looked up from germline, CDR1 is SGHVS and CDR2 is FNYEAQ. The CDR3 consists of 15 residues. V lost 5 bases and J 4 bases, leaving 18 bases between the germline ends. The CDR3 loop is CASSRGTGEGYEQYF. The CDR3 nucleotides read TGTGCCAGCAGCCGGGGGACGGGCGAGGGTTACGAGCAGTACTTC.

The gene calls are TRBV27 and TRBJ2-3; 8 positions match TRBD1. Germline CDR1 MNHEY, CDR2 SMNVEV (reference sequence). The CDR3 loop spans 16 amino acids. The junction had 3 bases not matched to a gene; V was cut back by 1 base and J by 0 bases. CDR3: CASSLLYRGSTDTQYF. CDR3 nucleotide sequence: TGTGCCAGCAGTTTATTGTACAGGGGGAGCACAGATACGCAGTATTTT.

This chain connects TRBV7-7 to TRBJ2-3; D remains ambiguous. V lost 5 bases to trimming and J lost 3 bases, with 9 bases between them. The germline gives CDR1 SSHAT, CDR2 FNYEAQ (reference sequence). The CDR3 has 13 amino acids. In nucleotides, the CDR3 is TGTGCCAGCAGCCCGACCGGGACAGATACGCAGTATTTT. It codes for CASSPTGTDTQYF. The full variable domain, with the rest looked up from reference TRBV7-7 and TRBJ2-3, is GAGVSQSPRYKVTKRGQDVTLRCDPISSHATLYWYQQALGQGPEFLTYFNYEAQPDKSGLPSDRFSAERPEGSISTLTIQRTEQRDSAMYRCASSPTGTDTQYFGPGTRLTVL.

The chain links TRBV19 to TRBJ1-1, with 8 bases fitting TRBD1. CDR3 length: 16 residues. In germline, CDR1 is LNHDA, CDR2 SQIVND (reference sequence). V trimming: 3 bases; J trimming: 4 bases; junction bases outside the gene matches: 10. In nucleotides, the CDR3 is TGTGCCAGTAGTATCCCCACAGGGGGAAAGGGCACTGAAGCTTTCTTT. Translation: CASSIPTGGKGTEAFF.

The CDR3 DNA is TGTGCCAGCTCACCATCCGGGGTCTCCTACGAGCAGTACTTC. Residues: CASSPSGVSYEQYF. This chain connects TRBV18 to TRBJ2-7; D is possibly TRBD2 (5 bases). CDR3 size: 14 residues. CDR1 KGHSH and CDR2 LQKENI come from the germline V gene. V gave up 2 bases and J gave up 0 bases, with 8 bases separating them.

V and J are TRBV7-9 and TRBJ1-1; possibly TRBD1 for D (5 bases). Germline V gives CDR1 SEHNR, CDR2 FQNEAQ (reference sequence). The CDR3 covers 15 residues. V was cut by 2 bases and J by 6 bases, with 16 bases left in between. For the CDR3, the DNA is TGTGCCAGCAGCTTATATGGGGGAGCAGATCCTGAAGCTTTCTTT. It encodes CASSLYGGADPEAFF. The whole variable domain, remainder taken from reference TRBV7-9 and TRBJ1-1, is DTGVSQNPRHKITKRGQNVTFRCDPISEHNRLYWYRQTLGQGPEFLTYFQNEAQLEKSRLLSDRFSAERPKGSFSTLEIQRTEQGDSAMYLCASSLYGGADPEAFFGQGTRLTVV.

This chain uses TRBV27 with TRBJ2-5; 8 nucleotides match TRBD1. The CDR3 extends over 13 amino acids. Unmatched junction bases numbered 10, after V lost 5 bases and J lost 11 bases. The germline gives CDR1 MNHEY, CDR2 SMNVEV (reference sequence). The CDR3 loop reads CASSHPTGAGQYF. The CDR3 DNA reads TGTGCCAGCAGTCACCCGACAGGGGCAGGGCAGTACTTC.

The rearrangement uses TRBV7-9 and TRBJ2-3, with TRBD2 matching over 7 bases. The ends lost 4 bases at V and 7 bases at J; junction bases unmatched: 8. CDR3 length: 14 residues. Germline V lookup: CDR1 SEHNR, CDR2 FQNEAQ (reference sequence). The CDR3 nucleotides are TGTGCCAGCAGCTCGAGCGGGGTACGGAATACGCAGTATTTT. Amino acids: CASSSSGVRNTQYF.

The gene calls are TRBV19 and TRBJ1-5, with 9 bases aligning to TRBD1. The V gene's germline CDR1 is LNHDA and CDR2 SQIVND (reference sequence). The CDR3 covers 13 residues. The trim removed 10 bases at V and 4 bases at J, leaving 5 bases unmatched. The CDR3 nucleotides read TGTGCCACCACAGGGGGCCGTAATCAGCCCCAGCATTTT. This encodes CATTGGRNQPQHF.

This clone was observed a single time. The rearrangement uses TRBV9 and TRBJ1-2, with TRBD1 as a possible D gene (5 bases). Per germline, CDR1 SGDLS and CDR2 YYNGEE. V was pared by 0 bases and J by 3 bases, with 9 bases between. The CDR3 spans 14 residues. The CDR3, as DNA: TGTGCCAGCAGCGTAGGGGGCGAATACTATGGCTACACCTTC. Its protein is CASSVGGEYYGYTF.

The chain employs TRBV4-1 and TRBJ2-2; D is tentatively TRBD1 or TRBD2 (5 bases each). Germline V gene lookup returns CDR1 MGHRA and CDR2 YSYEKL. The ends were cut back, 4 bases at V and 4 bases at J, with 16 bases in the middle. This CDR3 has 16 residues. The CDR3 sequence is CASSRTPGPFTGELFF. The CDR3 DNA is TGCGCCAGCAGCCGAACTCCGGGACCGTTCACCGGGGAGCTGTTTTTT.

In its sample, this clone was seen once. The chain couples TRBV4-1 to TRBJ1-5; the D gene is possibly TRBD1 (6 bases). The CDR3 is made up of 13 amino acids. V was shortened by 0 bases and J by 9 bases, with 9 bases between the two germline ends. Germline values: CDR1 MGHRA, CDR2 YSYEKL. The CDR3 DNA is TGCGCCAGCAGCCAAGATGACAGGCTGCCCCAGCATTTT. It encodes CASSQDDRLPQHF.

The rearrangement links TRBV6-1 to TRBJ1-1, with 10 bases that match TRBD1. Germline CDR1 and CDR2: MNHNS and SASEGT. The CDR3 consists of 16 residues. After removal of 0 bases from V and 5 bases from J, the junction contained 6 bases not matched to a gene. The CDR3 spells CASSEAGQGVRTEAFF. The CDR3 DNA reads TGTGCCAGCAGTGAAGCCGGACAGGGGGTAAGGACTGAAGCTTTCTTT.

V gene TRBV7-2 combines with J gene TRBJ2-7; no clear D gene. The CDR3 contains 13 residues. CDR1 and CDR2 (germline): SGHTA, FQGNSA. Trimming left V 4 bases short and J 4 bases short, with 11 bases between. Written as DNA, the CDR3 is TGTGCCAGCAGCTCCCCGGCCGGTTACGAGCAGTACTTC. Protein product: CASSSPAGYEQYF.

The rearrangement joins TRBV10-3 to TRBJ2-7; perhaps TRBD2 as D (6 bases). Trimming took 3 bases from V and 1 from J, leaving 10 bases between them. The germline CDR1 and CDR2 sequences are ENHRY and SYGVKD. The length of the CDR3 is 14 residues. CDR3 loop: CAISDRGGSYEQYF. The DNA of the CDR3 is TGTGCCATCAGTGATCGGGGAGGTTCCTACGAGCAGTACTTC.

V is TRBV6-5 and J is TRBJ1-5, with TRBD1 matching over 8 bases. V shed 6 bases and J 4 bases; nucleotides not matched to a gene: 5. Germline loops: CDR1 MNHEY, CDR2 SVGAGI. CDR3 length equals 14 residues. As DNA, the CDR3 is TGTGCCAGCAGCACGACAGGGGCTAATCAGCCCCAGCATTTT. Translation: CASSTTGANQPQHF.

The chain employs TRBV5-1 and TRBJ2-7, with a possible D match to TRBD2 (6 bases). Per the germline V gene, CDR1 is SGHRS and CDR2 is YFSETQ. The V end was cut by 0 bases, the J end by 2 bases, with 9 bases between. The CDR3 has 14 residues. The CDR3 nucleotides are TGCGCCAGCAGCTTGGATCCGGGAGCCTACGAGCAGTACTTC. Translation: CASSLDPGAYEQYF.

The chain employs TRBV28 and TRBJ2-7; perhaps D is TRBD1 or TRBD2 (5 bases each). Germline assignment: CDR1 MDHEN and CDR2 SYDVKM. V was shortened by 5 bases and J by 0 bases, with 23 bases between the two germline ends. The CDR3 has 18 residues. For the CDR3, the DNA is TGTGCCAGCAGTCTAGGTGCGAATATGGGACGGCACTCCTACGAGCAGTACTTC. It encodes CASSLGANMGRHSYEQYF.

V gene TRBV4-2 combines with J gene TRBJ1-2, with a possible D match to TRBD1 (5 bases). Germline V gene data show CDR1 as LGHNA and CDR2 as YNFKEQ. Deletions cut 2 bases from V and 2 bases from J, with 6 bases between. The CDR3 contains 13 residues. The CDR3, as DNA: TGTGCCAGCAGCCAACAGGGAAACTATGGCTACACCTTC. It yields the protein CASSQQGNYGYTF.

The genes are TRBV10-3 and TRBJ1-2; TRBD1 matches at 7 bases. The CDR3 runs 13 residues. CDR1 and CDR2 from the germline V gene are ENHRY and SYGVKD. V gave up 7 bases and J gave up 3 bases; unmatched junction bases: 5. CDR3: CAITSDRDYGYTF. Here the CDR3 DNA reads TGTGCCATCACCTCTGACAGGGACTATGGCTACACCTTC.

This clone was seen a single time. The CDR3 sequence is CASSPRSLSYEQYF. The DNA of the CDR3 is TGTGCCAGCAGTCCCCGAAGTTTATCCTACGAGCAGTACTTC. The rearrangement joins TRBV27 to TRBJ2-7; D is unclear. Trimming took off 5 bases at V and 1 base at J, with 12 bases between the two ends. Germline V lookup: CDR1 MNHEY, CDR2 SMNVEV (reference sequence). The CDR3 runs 14 residues.

The CDR3 protein is CASSPRRTSGGNEQFF. The CDR3 DNA reads TGTGCCAGCAGCCCCAGGCGGACTAGTGGGGGCAATGAGCAGTTCTTC. The rearrangement joins TRBV9 to TRBJ2-1; 7 positions match TRBD2. Trimming at V came to 4 bases and at J to 6 bases, leaving 13 bases not matched to a gene. The length of the CDR3 is 16 residues. CDR1 and CDR2 (germline): SGDLS, YYNGEE.

The chain has TRBV9 and TRBJ2-7, with a possible D match to TRBD1 (6 bases). Germline V gives CDR1 SGDLS, CDR2 YYNGEE. This CDR3 has 13 residues. V was pared by 5 bases and J by 2 bases, with 11 bases between. In DNA, the CDR3 is TGTGCCAGCAGGGAACAGGGCCCCTACGAGCAGTACTTC. Protein product: CASREQGPYEQYF.